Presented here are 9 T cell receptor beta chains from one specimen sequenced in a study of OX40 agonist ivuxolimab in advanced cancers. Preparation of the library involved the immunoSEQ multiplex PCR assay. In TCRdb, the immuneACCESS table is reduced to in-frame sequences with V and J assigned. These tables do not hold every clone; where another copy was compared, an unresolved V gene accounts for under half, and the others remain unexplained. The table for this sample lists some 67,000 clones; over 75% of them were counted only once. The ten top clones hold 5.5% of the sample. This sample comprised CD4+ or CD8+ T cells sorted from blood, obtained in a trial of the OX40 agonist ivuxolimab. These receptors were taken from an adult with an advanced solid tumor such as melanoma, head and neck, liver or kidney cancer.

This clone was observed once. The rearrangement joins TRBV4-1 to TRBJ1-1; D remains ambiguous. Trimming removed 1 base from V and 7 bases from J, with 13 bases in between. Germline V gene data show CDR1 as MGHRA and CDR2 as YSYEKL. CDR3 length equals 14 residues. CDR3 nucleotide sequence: TGCGCCAGCAGCCAAGGGGTTCCCCTAGTTGAAGCTTTCTTT. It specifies CASSQGVPLVEAFF.

The CDR3 nucleotides are TGTGCCAGCAGCTTTAGCGGCCGCACAGATACGCAGTATTTT. It specifies CASSFSGRTDTQYF. The chain links TRBV7-2 to TRBJ2-3, with a possible D match to TRBD2 (6 bases). The CDR3 runs to 14 residues. Germline CDR1 SGHTA, CDR2 FQGNSA. V was clipped by 3 bases and J by 1 base, with 8 bases between them.

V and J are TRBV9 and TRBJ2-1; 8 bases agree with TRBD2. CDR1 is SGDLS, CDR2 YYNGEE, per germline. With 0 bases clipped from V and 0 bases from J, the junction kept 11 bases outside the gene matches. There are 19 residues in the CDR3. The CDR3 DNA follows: TGTGCCAGCAGCGTAGCGAGCGGGAGTTTCTCTGGCTCCTACAATGAGCAGTTCTTC. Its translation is CASSVASGSFSGSYNEQFF.

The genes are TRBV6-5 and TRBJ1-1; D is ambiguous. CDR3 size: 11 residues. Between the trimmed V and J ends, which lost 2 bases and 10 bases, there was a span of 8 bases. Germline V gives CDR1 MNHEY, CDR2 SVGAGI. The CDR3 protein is CASSYGPGAFF. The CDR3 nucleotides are TGTGCCAGCAGTTACGGGCCTGGAGCTTTCTTT.

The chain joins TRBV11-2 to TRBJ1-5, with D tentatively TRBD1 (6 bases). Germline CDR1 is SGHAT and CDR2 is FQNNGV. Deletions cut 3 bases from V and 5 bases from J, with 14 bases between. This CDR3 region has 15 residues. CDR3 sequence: CASSFSGGEDQPQHF. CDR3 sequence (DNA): TGTGCCAGCAGCTTTTCCGGGGGCGAGGATCAGCCCCAGCATTTT.

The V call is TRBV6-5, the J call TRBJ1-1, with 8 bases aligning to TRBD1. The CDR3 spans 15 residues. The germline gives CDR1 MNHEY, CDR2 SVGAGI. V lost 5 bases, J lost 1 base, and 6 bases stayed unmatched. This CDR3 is CASSTGQGRNTEAFF. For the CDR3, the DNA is TGTGCCAGCAGTACAGGACAGGGTCGGAACACTGAAGCTTTCTTT.

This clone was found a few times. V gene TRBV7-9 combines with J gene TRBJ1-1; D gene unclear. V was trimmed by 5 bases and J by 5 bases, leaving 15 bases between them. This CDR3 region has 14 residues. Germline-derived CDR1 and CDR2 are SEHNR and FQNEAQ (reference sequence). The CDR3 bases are TGTGCCAGCAGCCCCATAGGGTCGATGACTGAAGCTTTCTTT. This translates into CASSPIGSMTEAFF.

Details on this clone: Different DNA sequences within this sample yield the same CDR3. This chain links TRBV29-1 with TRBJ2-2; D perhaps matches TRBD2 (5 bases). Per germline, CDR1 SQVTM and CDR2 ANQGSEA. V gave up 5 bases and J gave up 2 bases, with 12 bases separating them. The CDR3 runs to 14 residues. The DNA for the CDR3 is TGCAGCGTTAACAGTCGGACTAACACCGGGGAGCTGTTTTTT. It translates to CSVNSRTNTGELFF.

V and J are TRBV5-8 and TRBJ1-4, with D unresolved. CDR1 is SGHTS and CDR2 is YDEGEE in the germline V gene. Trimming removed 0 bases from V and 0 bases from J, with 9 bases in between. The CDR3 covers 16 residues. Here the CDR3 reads CASSLAFGATNEKLFF. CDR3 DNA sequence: TGTGCCAGCAGCTTGGCTTTCGGGGCAACTAATGAAAAACTGTTTTTT. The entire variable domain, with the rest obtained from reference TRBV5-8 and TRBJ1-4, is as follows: EAGVTQSPTHLIKTRGQQATLRCSPISGHTSVYWYQQALGLGLQFLLWYDEGEERNRGNFPPRFSGRQFPNYSSELNVNALELEDSALYLCASSLAFGATNEKLFFGSGTQLSVL.